The 6 T cell receptor beta chains presented below share a single source sample, sequenced in a study of early T cells in non-severe SARS-CoV-2 infection. TCRdb recomputed calls from the 5' RACE reads with MiXCR, one row per CDR3 protein. The table lists 65,000 to 95,000 distinct CDR3 sequences, about 17% of them singletons, with 2.5% to 3% in the top ten. Sample: whole blood. The origin of the receptors is an adult who was a healthcare worker with PCR-confirmed SARS-CoV-2 infection or an uninfected control (not recorded which).

The chain employs TRBV19 and TRBJ1-2; no firm D call. V lost 0 bases to trimming and J lost 7 bases, with 12 bases between them. Per germline, CDR1 LNHDA and CDR2 SQIVND (reference sequence). This CDR3 spans 14 amino acids. For the CDR3, the DNA is TGTGCCAGTAGTATAGATAGTGCCAGGCGTGGCTACACCTTC. This gives the protein CASSIDSARRGYTF.

There are a few counts of this clonotype. V is TRBV25-1 and J is TRBJ2-1; a weak D match, TRBD2 (6 bases). This CDR3 has 15 amino acids. Between the trimmed V and J ends, which lost 3 bases and 5 bases, there was a span of 14 bases. From germline, CDR1 is MGHDK and CDR2 SYGVNS. The DNA of the CDR3 is TGTGCCAGCAGTGATTGGGCTAGCGAAAACAATGAGCAGTTCTTC. Its protein is CASSDWASENNEQFF.

This clonotype was counted between two and nine times. The rearrangement links TRBV2 to TRBJ2-2; D uncertain. The CDR3 is 13 amino acids. The V gene lost 4 bases and the J gene lost 6 bases, with 9 bases spanning the gap. Germline lookup yields CDR1 SNHLY and CDR2 FYNNEI. The CDR3 DNA is TGTGCCAGCAGTGTCATCGACTCCGGGGAGCTGTTTTTT. Its translation: CASSVIDSGELFF.

This clonotype was detected many times. The chain employs TRBV29-1 and TRBJ2-7, with 7 positions matching TRBD2. Germline V CDR1 and CDR2: SQVTM, ANQGSEA. This CDR3 is 13 amino acids long. The ends lost 6 bases at V and 2 bases at J; junction bases unmatched: 7. CDR3 sequence (DNA): TGCAGCGTCGTAGCGGGTGATCCCTACGAGCAGTACTTC. Translated, it gives CSVVAGDPYEQYF.

The genes are TRBV5-1 and TRBJ2-3, with 7 bases aligning to TRBD2. Per the germline V gene, CDR1 is SGHRS and CDR2 is YFSETQ. There are 15 residues in the CDR3. V was clipped by 5 bases and J by 0 bases; unmatched bases: 6. The CDR3 is CASSTRGVSTDTQYF. DNA of the CDR3: TGCGCCAGCAGTACCCGGGGGGTAAGCACAGATACGCAGTATTTT. The full variable domain, completed using reference TRBV5-1 and TRBJ2-3, is KAGVTQTPRYLIKTRGQQVTLSCSPISGHRSVSWYQQTPGQGLQFLFEYFSETQRNKGNFPGRFSGRQFSNSRSEMNVSTLELGDSALYLCASSTRGVSTDTQYFGPGTRLTVL.

This clonotype was detected many times. The gene calls are TRBV7-9 and TRBJ2-7; 7 nucleotides agree with TRBD2. Germline CDR1 and CDR2: SEHNR and FQNEAQ (reference sequence). CDR3 length: 14 amino acids. V lost 5 bases, J lost 2 bases, and 6 bases stayed unmatched. The CDR3 DNA sequence: TGTGCCAGCAGCCAAGCGGGGTTGACCTACGAGCAGTACTTC. The encoded protein is CASSQAGLTYEQYF.